These 14 T cell receptor beta chains were all obtained from the same sample, sequenced in a study of cytomegalovirus exposure and HLA in healthy donors. This PCR relied on a set of 60 Vbeta primers and 13 Jbeta primers. Profiled with immunoSEQ multiplex PCR; TCRdb holds only in-frame clones, not every one. Found here are roughly 100,000 clones, around 76% of them singletons; the top ten hold around 8.2%. The specimen sequenced was PBMCs. All receptors derive from a man aged 35 to 55 in good health and CMV-seropositive.

V and J are TRBV28 and TRBJ2-3, with D possibly TRBD1 on 6 matching bases. The CDR3 extends over 12 amino acids. Deletions cut 5 bases from V and 8 bases from J, with 11 bases between. Germline V gene sequence: CDR1 MDHEN, CDR2 SYDVKM. As DNA, the CDR3 is TGTGCCAGCAGTACAGACAGGATTACGCAGTATTTT. This sequence encodes CASSTDRITQYF.

The chain carries TRBV6-6 and TRBJ2-5; 14 nucleotides match TRBD2. V was pared by 6 bases and J by 5 bases, with 8 bases of the junction left unmatched. Germline V CDR1 and CDR2: MNHNY, SVGAGI (reference sequence). The length of the CDR3 is 16 residues. Here the CDR3 DNA reads TGTGCCAGCAGCACCGGGACTAGCGGGGGCGGGGAGACCCAGTACTTC. It codes for CASSTGTSGGGETQYF.

The chain employs TRBV7-3 and TRBJ2-3; TRBD1 matches 8 bases. The CDR3 has 16 amino acids. CDR1 SGHTA and CDR2 FQGTGA come from the germline V gene. Trimming cost V 2 bases and J 3 bases; bases outside gene matches: 7. CDR3: CASSLGQGPKTDTQYF. DNA of the CDR3: TGTGCCAGCAGCTTAGGACAGGGCCCGAAGACAGATACGCAGTATTTT.

This clone has more than one count but fewer than ten. This chain links TRBV2 with TRBJ1-3; maybe TRBD1 (6 bases). Trimming took off 6 bases at V and 0 bases at J, with 9 bases between the two ends. Germline values: CDR1 SNHLY, CDR2 FYNNEI. The CDR3 has 14 amino acids. CDR3 DNA sequence: TGTGCCAGCAGAAGACAGGTCTCTGGAAACACCATATATTTT. Translating it yields CASRRQVSGNTIYF.

J is TRBJ2-5 and V is TRBV7-2; 8 nucleotides line up with TRBD2. The DNA end lines up better with TRBJ2-7; the J call may be wrong. Germline V gene lookup returns CDR1 SGHTA and CDR2 FQGNSA. The CDR3 length is 14 residues. The CDR3 DNA reads as TGTGCCAGCAGCTTAGCGGCGGGGGGCTACGAGCAGTACTTC. It encodes CASSLAAGGYEQYF.

The chain is built from TRBV19 and TRBJ2-4; the D is unclear. Germline-derived CDR1 and CDR2 are LNHDA and SQIVND (reference sequence). The ends were cut back, 5 bases at V and 5 bases at J, with 7 bases in the middle. The CDR3 consists of 12 residues. DNA for the CDR3: TGTGCCAGTAGTCGACAAGAAAACATTCAGTACTTC. Its protein is CASSRQENIQYF.

V is TRBV10-3 and J is TRBJ2-1; 7 bases map to TRBD2. Germline values: CDR1 ENHRY, CDR2 SYGVKD. The CDR3 sequence is 13 residues long. Unmatched junction bases numbered 2, after V lost 7 bases and J lost 2 bases. The DNA of the CDR3 is TGTGCCATCACGGGGGGAACCTACAATGAGCAGTTCTTC. Amino acids: CAITGGTYNEQFF.

This clone was seen a handful of times. V is TRBV7-2 and J is TRBJ1-4; TRBD1 matches at 9 bases. Germline CDR1 and CDR2: SGHTA and FQGNSA. CDR3 length equals 14 residues. V lost 5 bases to trimming and J lost 6 bases; unmatched junction nucleotides: 4. The CDR3 region has the DNA TGTGCCAGCAGCGACCGGGACAGGGATGAAAAACTGTTTTTT. Protein sequence: CASSDRDRDEKLFF.

This clone was picked up a small number of times. This sequence joins TRBV30 and TRBJ2-7, with 8 bases that match TRBD1. Germline V gene data show CDR1 as GTSNPN and CDR2 as SVGIG (reference sequence). The ends lost 4 bases at V and 5 bases at J; junction bases unmatched: 13. This CDR3 contains 15 residues. This CDR3 is CAWTLGTGPLDEQYF. Here the CDR3 DNA reads TGTGCCTGGACCCTCGGGACAGGCCCGTTGGACGAGCAGTACTTC. The full variable domain, in which reference TRBV30 and TRBJ2-7 provide the parts outside the CDR3, is SQTIHQWPATLVQPVGSPLSLECTVEGTSNPNLYWYRQAAGRGLQLLFYSVGIGQISSEVPQNLSASRPQDRQFILSSKKLLLSDSGFYLCAWTLGTGPLDEQYFGPGTRLTVT.

This clone appeared once. The chain combines TRBV29-1 with TRBJ2-7, with 9 bases matching TRBD1. The CDR3 covers 13 residues. The V and J ends lost 5 bases and 4 bases, in that order; junction bases with no gene match: 6. In germline, CDR1 is SQVTM, CDR2 ANQGSEA. The CDR3 protein is CSVQDRGAYEQYF. In DNA form, the CDR3 reads TGCAGCGTTCAGGACAGGGGAGCATACGAGCAGTACTTC.

The CDR3 DNA sequence: TGTGCCAGCAGAGTACAGGGGGGCACAGATACGCAGTATTTT. Translating it yields CASRVQGGTDTQYF. J is TRBJ2-3 and V is TRBV6-5; 8 nucleotides match TRBD1. Germline values: CDR1 MNHEY, CDR2 SVGAGI. The trim removed 6 bases at V and 1 base at J, leaving 3 bases unmatched. The CDR3 has 14 residues.

The gene calls are TRBV12-5 and TRBJ2-3; 8 nucleotides match TRBD1. J lost 5 bases, V lost 7 bases, and 8 bases had no gene match. This CDR3 is 14 amino acids long. Germline V CDR1 and CDR2: LGHNT, FRNRAP. CDR3 DNA sequence: TGTGCTAGTGCCCCAGGGGGCGCGGGAGATACGCAGTATTTT. Its protein is CASAPGGAGDTQYF.

This clone was counted a single time. The rearrangement links TRBV6-1 to TRBJ1-6; possible D gene TRBD1, 5 bases. V was cut by 1 base and J by 2 bases, with 12 bases left in between. This CDR3 has 17 amino acids. Germline V gene sequence: CDR1 MNHNS, CDR2 SASEGT. The chain's CDR3 is CASSEGAGVAYNSPLHF. The DNA of the CDR3 is TGTGCCAGCAGTGAAGGGGCGGGGGTAGCCTATAATTCACCCCTCCACTTT.

CDR3 protein: CASSALDRGGSPLHF. In DNA, the CDR3 is TGTGCCAGCAGCGCCCTGGACAGGGGAGGATCACCCCTCCACTTT. This chain links TRBV9 with TRBJ1-6; TRBD1 aligns across 9 bases. V lost 3 bases, J lost 10 bases, and 8 bases stayed unmatched. CDR1 and CDR2 (germline): SGDLS, YYNGEE. The CDR3 loop spans 15 amino acids. Based on the CDR3 plus reference TRBV9 and TRBJ1-6, the full variable domain is DSGVTQTPKHLITATGQRVTLRCSPRSGDLSVYWYQQSLDQGLQFLIQYYNGEERAKGNILERFSAQQFPDLHSELNLSSLELGDSALYFCASSALDRGGSPLHFGNGTRLTVT.